The 21 T cell receptor beta chains below were found in one sample sequenced in a study of T cells in Graves' hyperthyroidism and ophthalmopathy. TCR beta CDR3 regions were amplified from RNA. When the TCR CDR3 underwent first-round RT-PCR, the HTBI primer set was used. TCRdb reprocessed the multiplex PCR reads with MiXCR, giving one entry per CDR3 protein. Here the sample spans a few hundred thousand distinct CDR3 sequences, about 16% being singletons. Sequenced: blood. The receptors shown here come from a woman in her forties with Graves' ophthalmopathy.

At least ten counts were recorded for this clonotype. This rearrangement joins TRBV20-1 to TRBJ1-2; 10 bases are shared with TRBD1. V shed 4 bases and J 4 bases; nucleotides not matched to a gene: 6. The V gene's germline CDR1 is DFQATT and CDR2 SNEGSKA (reference sequence). The CDR3 consists of 14 residues. This chain's CDR3 is CSANSGTGVYGYTF. The CDR3, as DNA: TGCAGTGCTAACTCCGGGACAGGGGTCTATGGCTACACCTTC.

The V call is TRBV19, the J call TRBJ2-3; TRBD1 or TRBD2 may be the D gene (6 bases each). The CDR3 spans 13 residues. The germline V gene has CDR1 LNHDA and CDR2 SQIVND (reference sequence). V lost 4 bases, J lost 6 bases, and 11 bases lay in between. CDR3 nucleotides: TGTGCCAGTAGTACCCTAGGGGGGGATACGCAGTATTTT. Protein sequence: CASSTLGGDTQYF.

The sample holds many counts of this clonotype. V and J are TRBV7-2 and TRBJ2-5; tentatively, D is TRBD2 (6 bases). V gave up 4 bases and J gave up 9 bases, with 12 bases separating them. The CDR3 totals 12 residues. Germline V lookup: CDR1 SGHTA, CDR2 FQGNSA. CDR3: CASSSYGGPQYF. In DNA, the CDR3 is TGTGCCAGCAGCTCCTACGGGGGACCCCAGTACTTC.

The V and J genes are TRBV5-6 and TRBJ1-3; TRBD1 aligns across 7 bases. Germline values: CDR1 SGHDT, CDR2 YYEEEE. With V trimmed by 5 bases and J by 9 bases, 11 bases remained unmatched. The CDR3 runs to 14 residues. The chain's CDR3 is CASSHRDSWSTIYF. The CDR3 DNA is TGTGCCAGCAGTCACCGGGACAGCTGGAGCACCATATATTTT. Looking up the rest from reference TRBV5-6 and TRBJ1-3 gives the full variable domain: DAGVTQSPTHLIKTRGQQVTLRCSPKSGHDTVSWYQQALGQGPQFIFQYYEEEERQRGNFPDRFSGHQFPNYSSELNVNALLLGDSALYLCASSHRDSWSTIYFGEGSWLTVV.

The CDR3 loop is CASRKGQVSNQPQHF. Written as DNA, the CDR3 is TGTGCCAGCAGAAAAGGACAGGTTAGCAATCAGCCCCAGCATTTT. The chain carries TRBV6-2 or TRBV6-3 and TRBJ1-5, with 7 bases fitting TRBD1. V dropped 6 bases and J dropped 0; count of bases not matched to a gene: 5. CDR3 size: 15 residues. CDR1 is MNHEY, CDR2 SVGEGT, per germline.

In this sample, this clonotype turned up many times. The genes are TRBV28 and TRBJ2-3; maybe TRBD2 (7 bases). V gave up 4 bases and J gave up 1 base, with 21 bases separating them. Per the germline V gene, CDR1 is MDHEN and CDR2 is SYDVKM. The CDR3 sequence is 18 residues long. The CDR3 reads CASSSRGGLGRGTDTQYF. In DNA form, the CDR3 reads TGTGCCAGCAGTTCGAGGGGGGGTTTGGGCCGGGGCACAGATACGCAGTATTTT.

Ten or more counts support this clonotype. The V call is TRBV5-1, the J call TRBJ2-5, with no clear D. The CDR3 is 15 residues long. Germline lookup yields CDR1 SGHRS and CDR2 YFSETQ. Trimming shortened V by 0 bases and J by 5 bases, and 14 bases separated the two germline ends. This CDR3 reads CASSLVGIGRETQYF. The CDR3 DNA reads as TGCGCCAGCAGCTTGGTTGGGATAGGGCGCGAGACCCAGTACTTC.

CDR3 sequence reads: CASSTGTASSGNTIYF. For the CDR3, the DNA is TGTGCCAGCTCAACCGGGACGGCGAGCTCTGGAAACACCATATATTTT. The chain recombines TRBV18 with TRBJ1-3, with D possibly matching TRBD1 (5 bases). Trimming shortened V by 5 bases and J by 0 bases, and 14 bases separated the two germline ends. The CDR3 runs 16 residues. CDR1 and CDR2 from the germline V gene are KGHSH and LQKENI.

The genes are TRBV29-1 and TRBJ1-1; 8 positions match TRBD1. Germline V CDR1 and CDR2: SQVTM, ANQGSEA. V shed 5 bases, J shed 4 bases, and the junction held 6 bases outside the gene matches. The CDR3 loop spans 13 amino acids. CDR3 sequence: CSVPRQGLTEAFF. CDR3 coding DNA: TGCAGCGTTCCGAGACAGGGGCTCACTGAAGCTTTCTTT.

The table lists this clonotype with many counts. J is TRBJ2-5 and V is TRBV13; no definite D call. The CDR3 spans 15 residues. Germline-derived CDR1 and CDR2 are PRHDT and FYEKMQ (reference sequence). V was clipped by 3 bases and J by 0 bases, with 11 bases between them. The CDR3 here is CASSFTAVDQETQYF. The CDR3 nucleotides read TGTGCCAGCAGCTTCACCGCAGTGGACCAAGAGACCCAGTACTTC.

Many counts were recorded for this clonotype. V gene TRBV6-1 combines with J gene TRBJ2-3, with TRBD2 as a possible D gene (5 bases). The V end was cut by 5 bases, the J end by 0 bases, with 12 bases between. Germline V lookup: CDR1 MNHNS, CDR2 SASEGT. CDR3 length equals 15 residues. CDR3 nucleotide sequence: TGTGCCAGCAGTCGCGGCCGGGGTAGCACAGATACGCAGTATTTT. It translates to CASSRGRGSTDTQYF.

In this sample, this clonotype turned up many times. V is TRBV2 and J is TRBJ2-7; 7 nucleotides match TRBD2. With V trimmed by 4 bases and J by 4 bases, 7 bases remained unmatched. Germline V gene data show CDR1 as SNHLY and CDR2 as FYNNEI. This CDR3 has 14 amino acids. CDR3 coding DNA: TGTGCCAGCAGTGGGGATGGGGAGGGTTACGAGCAGTACTTC. Its translation: CASSGDGEGYEQYF.

The chain recombines TRBV6-5 with TRBJ2-6; 10 bases line up with TRBD1. V lost 2 bases to trimming and J lost 2 bases; unmatched junction nucleotides: 0. CDR3 size: 16 residues. Germline V gene lookup returns CDR1 MNHEY and CDR2 SVGAGI. The DNA of the CDR3 is TGTGCCAGCAGTTACGGGACAGGGGCTGGGGCCAACGTCCTGACTTTC. The encoded protein is CASSYGTGAGANVLTF.

This clonotype turned up a few times. This chain links TRBV7-9 with TRBJ2-3; 7 nucleotides match TRBD1. J lost 0 bases, V lost 8 bases, and 11 bases had no gene match. Germline V gene sequence: CDR1 SEHNR, CDR2 FQNEAQ (reference sequence). This CDR3 is 16 amino acids long. The CDR3 nucleotides read TGTGCCAGCCCGCCAACTGGACAGGAAAGCACAGATACGCAGTATTTT. Amino acid sequence: CASPPTGQESTDTQYF.

This clonotype showed up many times. The chain carries TRBV10-1 and TRBJ1-2; D call uncertain. Germline values: CDR1 WNHNN, CDR2 SYGVQD (reference sequence). CDR3 length equals 12 residues. V was shortened by 11 bases and J by 2 bases, with 12 bases between the two germline ends. The CDR3 DNA follows: TGCGCCGGATCGGACGGGAACTATGGCTACACCTTC. It specifies CAGSDGNYGYTF.

This clonotype was detected a few times. This chain joins TRBV25-1 and TRBJ1-5; TRBD1 might be the D (6 bases). This CDR3 has 15 amino acids. CDR1 and CDR2 (germline): MGHDK, SYGVNS. V was trimmed by 6 bases and J by 2 bases, leaving 14 bases between them. CDR3 nucleotide sequence: TGTGCCAGCAGCCCGGCGGGACAAGGCAATCAGCCCCAGCATTTT. Protein: CASSPAGQGNQPQHF. Drawing the rest from reference TRBV25-1 and TRBJ1-5, the complete variable domain is EADIYQTPRYLVIGTGKKITLECSQTMGHDKMYWYQQDPGMELHLIHYSYGVNSTEKGDLSSESTVSRIRTEHFPLTLESARPSHTSQYLCASSPAGQGNQPQHFGDGTRLSIL.

Many counts were recorded for this clonotype. The chain uses TRBV7-9 and TRBJ2-3; 16 bases agree with TRBD2. CDR3 length equals 22 residues. V lost 6 bases to trimming and J lost 3 bases; unmatched junction nucleotides: 21. Germline CDR1 is SEHNR and CDR2 is FQNEAQ (reference sequence). CDR3 sequence (DNA): TGTGCCAGCAGATCCAGCCTAGGGACTAGCGGGGGGGCCGCCGAGGGAACAGATACGCAGTATTTT. It encodes CASRSSLGTSGGAAEGTDTQYF. Complete variable domain (other parts from reference TRBV7-9 and TRBJ2-3): DTGVSQNPRHKITKRGQNVTFRCDPISEHNRLYWYRQTLGQGPEFLTYFQNEAQLEKSRLLSDRFSAERPKGSFSTLEIQRTEQGDSAMYLCASRSSLGTSGGAAEGTDTQYFGPGTRLTVL.

This clonotype was picked up a small number of times. DNA of the CDR3: TGTGCCAGCAGTTTACAGGGGACCCCTCGCGAGCAGTACTTC. Protein: CASSLQGTPREQYF. The chain joins TRBV12-3 or TRBV12-4 to TRBJ2-7; a weak D match, TRBD1 (6 bases). The CDR3 is 14 amino acids. Trimming removed 2 bases at V and 6 bases at J, with 14 bases between.

This clonotype was detected a few times. This chain links TRBV2 with TRBJ1-2; perhaps TRBD1 as D (5 bases). Germline assignment: CDR1 SNHLY and CDR2 FYNNEI. CDR3 length: 15 residues. V lost 6 bases and J lost 4, with 18 bases in between. Written as DNA, the CDR3 is TGTGCCAGCAGGCCAGCGGGACTCCAAGGCTATGGCTACACCTTC. Translated: CASRPAGLQGYGYTF.

This clonotype has ten or more counts. V gene TRBV9 combines with J gene TRBJ2-7, with D possibly being TRBD1 or TRBD2 (6 bases each). The CDR3 is made up of 13 amino acids. V was trimmed by 7 bases and J by 4 bases, leaving 15 bases between them. CDR1 SGDLS and CDR2 YYNGEE come from the germline V gene. The CDR3 coding sequence is TGTGCCAGCGGGAGAGGGGGGTCGTACGAGCAGTACTTC. Protein sequence: CASGRGGSYEQYF.

There are a few counts of this clonotype. The chain combines TRBV9 with TRBJ2-5; D remains ambiguous. In germline, CDR1 is SGDLS, CDR2 YYNGEE. The CDR3 length is 14 residues. V shed 2 bases and J shed 2 bases, with 10 bases lying between them. CDR3 sequence: CASSVTWGQETQYF. Written as DNA, the CDR3 is TGTGCCAGCAGCGTGACCTGGGGACAAGAGACCCAGTACTTC.